The source of this TCR beta chain is a study of T-cell memory formation after mild COVID-19. TCRdb analysed the 5' RACE reads with MiXCR anew, one entry per CDR3 protein. Of a few hundred thousand distinct CDR3 sequences in the sample, about a fifth were seen once. Germline V CDR1 and CDR2: SGHAT, FQNNGV. This CDR3 has 15 residues. Trimming took off 8 bases at V and 6 bases at J, with 20 bases between the two ends. This clonotype has a handful of counts. The clonotype was recovered from an adult woman who had mild COVID-19 (a few samples of this study predate the infection). Cell type and time point are not known. The sample taken for sequencing was PBMCs or a T cell subset sorted from them (not recorded which). This chain joins TRBV11-2 and TRBJ2-1; D remains unclear. CDR3 in DNA: TGTGCCAGCCTTCCCAGTTTAGCTCGCCGCAATGAGCAGTTCTTC. Translating it yields CASLPSLARRNEQFF.